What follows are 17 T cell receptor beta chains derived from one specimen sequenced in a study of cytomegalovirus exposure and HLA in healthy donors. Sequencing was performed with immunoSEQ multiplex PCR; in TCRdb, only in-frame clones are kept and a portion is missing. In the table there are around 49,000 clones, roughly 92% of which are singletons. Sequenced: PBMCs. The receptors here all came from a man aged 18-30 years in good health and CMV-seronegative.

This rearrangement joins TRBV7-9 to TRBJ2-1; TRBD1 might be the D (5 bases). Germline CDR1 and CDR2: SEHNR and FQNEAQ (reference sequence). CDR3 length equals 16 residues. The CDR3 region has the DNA TGTGGGGGCAGCTTAGATGAGCAGGGTTCCTACAATGAGCAGTTCTTC. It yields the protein CGGSLDEQGSYNEQFF.

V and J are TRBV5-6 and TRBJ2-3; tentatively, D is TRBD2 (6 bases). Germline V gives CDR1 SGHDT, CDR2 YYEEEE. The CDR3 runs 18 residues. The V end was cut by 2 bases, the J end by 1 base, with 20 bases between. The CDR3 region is CASSFRWRDLTGTDTQYF. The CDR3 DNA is TGTGCCAGCAGCTTTCGTTGGCGGGACCTAACGGGCACAGATACGCAGTATTTT.

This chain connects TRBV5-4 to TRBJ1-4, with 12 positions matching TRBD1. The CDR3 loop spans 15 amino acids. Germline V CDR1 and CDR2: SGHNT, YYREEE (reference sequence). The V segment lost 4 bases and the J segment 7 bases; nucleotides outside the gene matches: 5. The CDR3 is CASSIGTGGSEKLFF. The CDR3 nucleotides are TGTGCCAGCAGCATCGGGACAGGGGGCTCTGAAAAACTGTTTTTT. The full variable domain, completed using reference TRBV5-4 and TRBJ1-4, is ETGVTQSPTHLIKTRGQQVTLRCSSQSGHNTVSWYQQALGQGPQFIFQYYREEENGRGNFPPRFSGLQFPNYSSELNVNALELDDSALYLCASSIGTGGSEKLFFGSGTQLSVL.

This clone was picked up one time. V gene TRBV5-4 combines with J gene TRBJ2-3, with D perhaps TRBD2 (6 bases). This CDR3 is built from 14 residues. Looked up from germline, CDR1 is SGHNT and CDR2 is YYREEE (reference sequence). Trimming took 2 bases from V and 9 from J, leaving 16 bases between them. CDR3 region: CASSLWLAQDTQYF. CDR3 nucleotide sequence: TGTGCCAGCAGCTTATGGCTAGCGCAAGACACGCAGTATTTT. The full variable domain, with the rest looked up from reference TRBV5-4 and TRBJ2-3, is ETGVTQSPTHLIKTRGQQVTLRCSSQSGHNTVSWYQQALGQGPQFIFQYYREEENGRGNFPPRFSGLQFPNYSSELNVNALELDDSALYLCASSLWLAQDTQYFGPGTRLTVL.

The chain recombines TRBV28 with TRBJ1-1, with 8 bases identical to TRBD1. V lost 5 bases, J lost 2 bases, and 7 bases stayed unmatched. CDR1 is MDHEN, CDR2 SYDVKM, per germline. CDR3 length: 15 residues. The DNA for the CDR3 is TGTGCCAGCAGTCCCCGGACAGGGAAAAACACTGAAGCTTTCTTT. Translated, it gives CASSPRTGKNTEAFF.

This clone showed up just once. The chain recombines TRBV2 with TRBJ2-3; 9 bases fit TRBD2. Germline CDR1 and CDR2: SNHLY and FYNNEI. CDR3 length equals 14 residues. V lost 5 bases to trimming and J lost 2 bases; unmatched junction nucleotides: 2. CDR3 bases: TGTGCCAGCAGTCCTAGCGGGATCACAGATACGCAGTATTTT. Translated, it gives CASSPSGITDTQYF.

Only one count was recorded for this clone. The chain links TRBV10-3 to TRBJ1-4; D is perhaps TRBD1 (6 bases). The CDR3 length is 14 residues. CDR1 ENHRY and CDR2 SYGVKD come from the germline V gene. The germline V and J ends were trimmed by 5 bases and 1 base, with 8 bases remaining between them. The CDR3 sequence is CAISTGRTNEKLFF. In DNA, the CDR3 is TGTGCCATCAGTACAGGGCGAACTAATGAAAAACTGTTTTTT.

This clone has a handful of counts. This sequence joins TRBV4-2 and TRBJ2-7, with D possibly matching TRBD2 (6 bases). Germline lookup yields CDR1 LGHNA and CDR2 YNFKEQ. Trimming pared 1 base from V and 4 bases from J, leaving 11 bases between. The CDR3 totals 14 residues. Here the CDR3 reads CASSQAEGSYEQYF. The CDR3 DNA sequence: TGTGCCAGCAGCCAAGCGGAGGGATCTTACGAGCAGTACTTC.

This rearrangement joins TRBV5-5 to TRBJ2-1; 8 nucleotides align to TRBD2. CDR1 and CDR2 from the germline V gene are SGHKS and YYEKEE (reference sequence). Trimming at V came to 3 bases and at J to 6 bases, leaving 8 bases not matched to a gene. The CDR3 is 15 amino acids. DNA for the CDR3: TGTGCCAGCAGCTCCCGGGGTAGCGGGACCAATGAGCAGTTCTTC. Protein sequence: CASSSRGSGTNEQFF. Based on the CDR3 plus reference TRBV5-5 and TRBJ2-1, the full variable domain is DAGVTQSPTHLIKTRGQQVTLRCSPISGHKSVSWYQQVLGQGPQFIFQYYEKEERGRGNFPDRFSARQFPNYSSELNVNALLLGDSALYLCASSSRGSGTNEQFFGPGTRLTVL.

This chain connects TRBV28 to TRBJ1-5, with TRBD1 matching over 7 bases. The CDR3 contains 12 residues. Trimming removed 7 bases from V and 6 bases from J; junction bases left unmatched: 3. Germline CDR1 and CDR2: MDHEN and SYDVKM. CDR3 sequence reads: CASNQGGQPQHF. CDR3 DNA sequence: TGTGCCAGCAACCAGGGGGGTCAGCCCCAGCATTTT.

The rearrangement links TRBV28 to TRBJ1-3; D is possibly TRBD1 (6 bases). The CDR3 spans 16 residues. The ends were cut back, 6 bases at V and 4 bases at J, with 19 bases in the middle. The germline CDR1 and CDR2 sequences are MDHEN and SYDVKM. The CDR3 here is CASSPSLGASGNTIYF. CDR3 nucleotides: TGTGCCAGCAGCCCTTCTTTGGGGGCGTCCGGAAACACCATATATTTT.

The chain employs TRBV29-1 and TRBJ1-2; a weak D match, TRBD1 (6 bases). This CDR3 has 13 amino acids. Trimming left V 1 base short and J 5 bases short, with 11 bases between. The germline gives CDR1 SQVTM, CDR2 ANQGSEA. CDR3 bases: TGCAGCGTTGAAGGGGCAGGGGTTTATGGCTACACCTTC. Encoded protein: CSVEGAGVYGYTF.

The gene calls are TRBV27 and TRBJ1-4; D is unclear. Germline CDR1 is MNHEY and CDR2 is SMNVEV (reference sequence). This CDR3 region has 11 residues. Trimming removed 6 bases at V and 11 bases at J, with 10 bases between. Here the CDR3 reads CASRGHDKLFF. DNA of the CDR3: TGTGCCAGCAGGGGCCACGATAAACTGTTTTTT. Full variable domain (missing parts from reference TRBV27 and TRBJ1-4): EAQVTQNPRYLITVTGKKLTVTCSQNMNHEYMSWYRQDPGLGLRQIYYSMNVEVTDKGDVPEGYKVSRKEKRNFPLILESPSPNQTSLYFCASRGHDKLFFGSGTQLSVL.

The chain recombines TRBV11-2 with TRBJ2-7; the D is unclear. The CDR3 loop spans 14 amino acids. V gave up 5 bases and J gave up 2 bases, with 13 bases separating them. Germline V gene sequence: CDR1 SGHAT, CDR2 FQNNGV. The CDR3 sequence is CASSRSTIAYEQYF. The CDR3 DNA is TGTGCCAGCAGCCGCTCGACAATCGCCTACGAGCAGTACTTC.

CDR3 amino acids: CASSPRTDTQYF. The CDR3 DNA reads as TGTGCCAGCAGTCCGAGGACAGATACGCAGTATTTT. The rearrangement joins TRBV6-1 to TRBJ2-3; D unresolved. CDR3 length: 12 amino acids. In germline, CDR1 is MNHNS, CDR2 SASEGT. V was cut by 5 bases and J by 3 bases, with 6 bases left in between.

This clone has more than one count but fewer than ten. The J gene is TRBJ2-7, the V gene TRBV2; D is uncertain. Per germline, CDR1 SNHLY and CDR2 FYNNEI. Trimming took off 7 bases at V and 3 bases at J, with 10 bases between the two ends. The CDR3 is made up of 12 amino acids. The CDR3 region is CASKADNYEQYF. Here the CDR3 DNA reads TGTGCCAGCAAGGCGGATAACTACGAGCAGTACTTC.

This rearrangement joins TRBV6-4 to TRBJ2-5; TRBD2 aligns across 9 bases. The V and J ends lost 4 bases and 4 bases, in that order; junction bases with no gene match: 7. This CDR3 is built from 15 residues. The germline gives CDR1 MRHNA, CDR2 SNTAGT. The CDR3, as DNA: TGTGCCAGCAGTGTTGCGGGAGGGTCTGGAGAGACCCAGTACTTC. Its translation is CASSVAGGSGETQYF.